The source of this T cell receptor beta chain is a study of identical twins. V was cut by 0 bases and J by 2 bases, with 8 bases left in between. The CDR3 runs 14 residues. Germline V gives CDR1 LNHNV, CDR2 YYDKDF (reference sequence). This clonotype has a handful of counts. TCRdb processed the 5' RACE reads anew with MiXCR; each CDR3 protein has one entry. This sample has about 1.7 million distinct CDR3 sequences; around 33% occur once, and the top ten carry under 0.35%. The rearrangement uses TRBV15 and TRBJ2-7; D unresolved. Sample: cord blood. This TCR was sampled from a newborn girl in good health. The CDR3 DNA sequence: TGTGCCACCAGCAGAGACAGATGGGCCTACGAGCAGTACTTC. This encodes CATSRDRWAYEQYF.